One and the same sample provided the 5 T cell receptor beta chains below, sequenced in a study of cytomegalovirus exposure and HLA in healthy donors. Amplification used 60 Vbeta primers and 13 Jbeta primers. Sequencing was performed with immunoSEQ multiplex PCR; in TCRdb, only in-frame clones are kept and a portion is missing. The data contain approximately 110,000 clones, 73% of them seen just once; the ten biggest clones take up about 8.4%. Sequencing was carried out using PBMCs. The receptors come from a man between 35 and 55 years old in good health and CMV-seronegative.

The CDR3 nucleotides are TGTGCCACCTTTCCGACAGCGAGGACCGGGGAGCTGTTTTTT. As protein: CATFPTARTGELFF. V and J are TRBV6-5 and TRBJ2-2, with a tentative D call TRBD1 (5 bases). CDR1 and CDR2 from the germline V gene are MNHEY and SVGAGI. CDR3 length equals 14 residues. The V end was cut by 10 bases, the J end by 5 bases, with 17 bases between.

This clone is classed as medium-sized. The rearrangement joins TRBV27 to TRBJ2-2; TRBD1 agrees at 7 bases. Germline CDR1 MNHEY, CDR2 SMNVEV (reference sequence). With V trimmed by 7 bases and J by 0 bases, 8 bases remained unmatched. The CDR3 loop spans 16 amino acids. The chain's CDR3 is CASTFAGGANTGELFF. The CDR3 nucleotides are TGTGCCAGCACATTCGCAGGGGGAGCGAACACCGGGGAGCTGTTTTTT.

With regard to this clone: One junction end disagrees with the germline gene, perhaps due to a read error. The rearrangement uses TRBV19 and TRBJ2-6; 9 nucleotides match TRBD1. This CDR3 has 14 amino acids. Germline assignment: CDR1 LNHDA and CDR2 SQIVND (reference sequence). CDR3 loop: CASSVDRGVNVLTF. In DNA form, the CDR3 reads TGTGCCAGTAGTGTCGACAGGGGGGTCAACGTCCTGACTTTC.

In DNA form, the CDR3 reads TGTGCCAGCAGCTTTACCCAGGGGCGCGAGCAGTACTTC. Translation gives CASSFTQGREQYF. The gene calls are TRBV7-8 and TRBJ2-7, with D possibly TRBD1 on 6 matching bases. V was trimmed by 3 bases and J by 6 bases, leaving 12 bases between them. The germline CDR1 and CDR2 sequences are SGHVS and FQNEAQ. The CDR3 consists of 13 residues.

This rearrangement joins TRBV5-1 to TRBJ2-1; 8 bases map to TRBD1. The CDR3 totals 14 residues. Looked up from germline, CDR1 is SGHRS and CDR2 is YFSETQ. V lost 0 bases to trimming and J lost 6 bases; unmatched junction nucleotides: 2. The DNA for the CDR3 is TGCGCCAGCAGCTTGGGGACAGGGCCCAATGAGCAGTTCTTC. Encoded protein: CASSLGTGPNEQFF.